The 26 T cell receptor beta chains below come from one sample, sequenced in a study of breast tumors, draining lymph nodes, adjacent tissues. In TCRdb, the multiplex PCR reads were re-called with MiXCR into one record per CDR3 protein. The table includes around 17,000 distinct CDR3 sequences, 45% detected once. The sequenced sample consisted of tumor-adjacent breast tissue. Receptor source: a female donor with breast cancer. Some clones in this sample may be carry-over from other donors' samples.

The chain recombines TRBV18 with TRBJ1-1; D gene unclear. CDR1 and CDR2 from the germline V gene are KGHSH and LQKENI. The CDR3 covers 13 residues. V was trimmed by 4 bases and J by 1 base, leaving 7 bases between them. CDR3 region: CASSLDKNTEAFF. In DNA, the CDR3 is TGTGCCAGCTCACTCGACAAGAACACTGAAGCTTTCTTT.

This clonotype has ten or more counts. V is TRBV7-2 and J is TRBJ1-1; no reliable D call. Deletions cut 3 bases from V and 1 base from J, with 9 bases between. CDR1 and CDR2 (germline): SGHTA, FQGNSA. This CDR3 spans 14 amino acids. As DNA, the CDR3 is TGTGCCAGCAGCTTGTCGGGCCGGAACACTGAAGCTTTCTTT. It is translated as CASSLSGRNTEAFF. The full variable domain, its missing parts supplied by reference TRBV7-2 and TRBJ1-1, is GAGVSQSPSNKVTEKGKDVELRCDPISGHTALYWYRQSLGQGLEFLIYFQGNSAPDKSGLPSDRFSAERTGGSVSTLTIQRTQQEDSAVYLCASSLSGRNTEAFFGQGTRLTVV.

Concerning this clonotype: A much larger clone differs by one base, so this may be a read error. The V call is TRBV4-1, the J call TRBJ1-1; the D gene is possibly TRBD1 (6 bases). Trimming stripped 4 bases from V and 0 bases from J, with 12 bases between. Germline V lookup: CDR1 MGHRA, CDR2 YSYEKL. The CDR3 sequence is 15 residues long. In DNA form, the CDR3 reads TGCGCCAGCAGCCGGACAGACTTAGTGAACACTGAAGCTTTCTTT. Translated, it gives CASSRTDLVNTEAFF.

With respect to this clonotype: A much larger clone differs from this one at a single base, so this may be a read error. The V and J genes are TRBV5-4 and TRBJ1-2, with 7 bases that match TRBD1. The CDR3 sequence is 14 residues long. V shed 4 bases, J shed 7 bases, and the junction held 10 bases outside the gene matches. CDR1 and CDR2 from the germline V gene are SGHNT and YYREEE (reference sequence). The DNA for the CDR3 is TGTGCCAGCAGCCCGGGGACAGCGGGCACTGGCTACACCTTC. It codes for CASSPGTAGTGYTF.

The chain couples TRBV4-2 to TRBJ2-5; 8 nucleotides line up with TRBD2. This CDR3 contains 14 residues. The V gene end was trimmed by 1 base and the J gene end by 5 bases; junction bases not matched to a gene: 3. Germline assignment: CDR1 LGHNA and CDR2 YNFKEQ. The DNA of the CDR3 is TGTGCCAGCAGCCAAGCGGGGGGGCGGGAGACCCAGTACTTC. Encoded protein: CASSQAGGRETQYF.

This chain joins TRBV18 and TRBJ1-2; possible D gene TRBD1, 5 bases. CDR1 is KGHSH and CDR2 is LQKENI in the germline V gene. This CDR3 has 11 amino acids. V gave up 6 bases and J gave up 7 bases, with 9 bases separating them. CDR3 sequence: CASSQGSGYTF. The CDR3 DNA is TGTGCCAGCTCGCAGGGTAGTGGCTACACCTTC.

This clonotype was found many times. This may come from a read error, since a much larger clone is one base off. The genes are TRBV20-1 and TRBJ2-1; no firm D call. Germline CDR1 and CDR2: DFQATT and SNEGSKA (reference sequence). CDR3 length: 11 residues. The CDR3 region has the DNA TGCAGTGCTCCCCGATTAGCAGAGCAGTCCTTC. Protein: CSAPRLAEQSF.

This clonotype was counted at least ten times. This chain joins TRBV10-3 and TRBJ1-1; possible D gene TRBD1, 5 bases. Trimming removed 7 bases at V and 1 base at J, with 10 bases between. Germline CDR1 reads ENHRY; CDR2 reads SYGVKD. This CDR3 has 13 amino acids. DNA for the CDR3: TGTGCCATCACCCGGGACCAGAACACTGAAGCTTTCTTT. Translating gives CAITRDQNTEAFF.

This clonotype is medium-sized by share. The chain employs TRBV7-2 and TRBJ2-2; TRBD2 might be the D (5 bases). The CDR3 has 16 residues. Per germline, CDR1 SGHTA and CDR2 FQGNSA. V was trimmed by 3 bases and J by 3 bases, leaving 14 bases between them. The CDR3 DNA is TGTGCCAGCAGCTTTTTCTTTGGGCGGGACACCGGGGAGCTGTTTTTT. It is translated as CASSFFFGRDTGELFF. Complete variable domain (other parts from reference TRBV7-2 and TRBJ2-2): GAGVSQSPSNKVTEKGKDVELRCDPISGHTALYWYRQSLGQGLEFLIYFQGNSAPDKSGLPSDRFSAERTGGSVSTLTIQRTQQEDSAVYLCASSFFFGRDTGELFFGEGSRLTVL.

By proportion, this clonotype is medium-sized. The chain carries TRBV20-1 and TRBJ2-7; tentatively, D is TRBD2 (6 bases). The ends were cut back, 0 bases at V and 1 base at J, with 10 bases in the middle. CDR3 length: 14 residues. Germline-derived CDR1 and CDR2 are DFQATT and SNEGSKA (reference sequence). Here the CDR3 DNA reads TGCAGTGCTAGAGATGCGGGATATTCCTACGAGCAGTACTTC. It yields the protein CSARDAGYSYEQYF.

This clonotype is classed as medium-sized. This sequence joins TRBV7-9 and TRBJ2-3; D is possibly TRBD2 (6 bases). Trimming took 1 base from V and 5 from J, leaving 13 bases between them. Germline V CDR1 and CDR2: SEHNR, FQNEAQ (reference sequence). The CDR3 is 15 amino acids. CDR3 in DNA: TGTGCCAGCAGCTTAGTGGGGGGAGCACAAGATACGCAGTATTTT. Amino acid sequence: CASSLVGGAQDTQYF.

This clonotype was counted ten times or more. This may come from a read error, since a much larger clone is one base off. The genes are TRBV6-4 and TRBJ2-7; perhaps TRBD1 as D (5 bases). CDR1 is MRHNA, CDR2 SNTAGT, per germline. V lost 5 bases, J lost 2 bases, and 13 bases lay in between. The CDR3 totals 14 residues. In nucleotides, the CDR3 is TGTGCCAGCAGTCTCAGCACAGGAACCTACGAGCAGTACTTC. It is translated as CASSLSTGTYEQYF.

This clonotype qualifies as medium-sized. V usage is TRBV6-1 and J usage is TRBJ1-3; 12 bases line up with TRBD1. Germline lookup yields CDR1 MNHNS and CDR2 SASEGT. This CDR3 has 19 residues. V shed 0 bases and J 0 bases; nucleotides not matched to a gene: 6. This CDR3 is CASSEAAGQGAFSGNTIYF. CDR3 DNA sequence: TGTGCCAGCAGTGAAGCGGCGGGACAGGGGGCTTTCTCTGGAAACACCATATATTTT.

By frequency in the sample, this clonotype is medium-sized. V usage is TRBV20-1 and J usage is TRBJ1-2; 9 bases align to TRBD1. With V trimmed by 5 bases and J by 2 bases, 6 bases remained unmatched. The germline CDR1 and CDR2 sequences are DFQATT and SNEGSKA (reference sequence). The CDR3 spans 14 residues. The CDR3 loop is CSAPGTGTNYGYTF. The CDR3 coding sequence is TGCAGTGCTCCCGGGACAGGGACGAACTATGGCTACACCTTC.

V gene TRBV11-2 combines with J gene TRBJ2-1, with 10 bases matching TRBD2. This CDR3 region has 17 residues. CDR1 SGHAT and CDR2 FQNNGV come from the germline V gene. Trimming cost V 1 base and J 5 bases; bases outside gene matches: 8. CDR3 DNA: TGTGCCAGCAGCTTAGGGACTAGCGGTAGAACCCACAATGAGCAGTTCTTC. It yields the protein CASSLGTSGRTHNEQFF.

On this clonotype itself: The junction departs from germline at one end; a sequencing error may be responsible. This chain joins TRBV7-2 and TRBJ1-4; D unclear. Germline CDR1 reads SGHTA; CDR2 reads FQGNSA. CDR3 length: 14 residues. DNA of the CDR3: TGCGCCAGCAGCTCGTCACCAACGATCGAAAAACTGTTTTTT. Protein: CASSSSPTIEKLFF. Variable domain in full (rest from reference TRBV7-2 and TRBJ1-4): GAGVSQSPSNKVTEKGKDVELRCDPISGHTALYWYRQSLGQGLEFLIYFQGNSAPDKSGLPSDRFSAERTGGSVSTLTIQRTQQEDSAVYLCASSSSPTIEKLFFGSGTQLSVL.

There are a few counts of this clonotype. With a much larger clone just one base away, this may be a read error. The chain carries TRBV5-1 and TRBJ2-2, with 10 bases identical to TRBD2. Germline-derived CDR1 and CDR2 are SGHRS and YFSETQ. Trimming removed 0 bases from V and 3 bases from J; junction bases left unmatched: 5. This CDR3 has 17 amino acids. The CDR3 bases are TGCGCCAGCAGCTTGGCCCCTAGCGGGAGCGACACCGGGGAGCTGTTTTTT. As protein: CASSLAPSGSDTGELFF.

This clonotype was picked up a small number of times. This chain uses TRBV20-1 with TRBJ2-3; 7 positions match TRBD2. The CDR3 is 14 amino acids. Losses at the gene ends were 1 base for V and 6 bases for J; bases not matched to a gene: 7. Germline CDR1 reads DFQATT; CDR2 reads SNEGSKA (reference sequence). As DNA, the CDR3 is TGCAGTGCTAGAGTTAGCGGGTCAGAGGATACGCAGTATTTT. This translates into CSARVSGSEDTQYF.

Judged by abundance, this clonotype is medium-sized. The CDR3 here is CASSQATGTTTQYF. The CDR3 DNA reads as TGCGCCAGCAGCCAAGCAACAGGGACCACGACCCAGTACTTC. The V call is TRBV4-3, the J call TRBJ2-5, with D possibly TRBD1 on 6 matching bases. From germline, CDR1 is LGHNA and CDR2 YSLEER. The CDR3 loop spans 14 amino acids. V was pared by 1 base and J by 7 bases, with 13 bases between.

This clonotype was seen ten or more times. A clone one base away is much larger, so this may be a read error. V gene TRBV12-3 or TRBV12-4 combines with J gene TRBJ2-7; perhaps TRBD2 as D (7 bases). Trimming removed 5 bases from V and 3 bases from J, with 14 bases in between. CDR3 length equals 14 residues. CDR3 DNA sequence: TGTGCCAGCAGTAACGGGGGGCAATACTACGAGCAGTACTTC. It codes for CASSNGGQYYEQYF.

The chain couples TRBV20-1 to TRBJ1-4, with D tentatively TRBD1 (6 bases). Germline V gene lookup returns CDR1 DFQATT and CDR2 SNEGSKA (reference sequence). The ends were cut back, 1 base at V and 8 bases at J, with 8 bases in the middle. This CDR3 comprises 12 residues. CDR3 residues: CSARVQGEKLFF. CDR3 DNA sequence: TGCAGTGCTAGAGTACAGGGAGAAAAACTGTTTTTT.

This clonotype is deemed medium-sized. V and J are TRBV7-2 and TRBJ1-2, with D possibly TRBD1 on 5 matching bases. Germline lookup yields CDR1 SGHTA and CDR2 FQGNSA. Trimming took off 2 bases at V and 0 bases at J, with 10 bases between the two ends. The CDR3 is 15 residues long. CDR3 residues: CASSLMRDPNYGYTF. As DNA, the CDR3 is TGTGCCAGCAGCTTAATGAGGGACCCTAACTATGGCTACACCTTC.

The CDR3 region has the DNA TGTGCCAGCAGCTCGCAGGGGGCAGGGGGCTCTTTCTACTATGGCTACACCTTC. Encoded protein: CASSSQGAGGSFYYGYTF. The chain employs TRBV7-6 and TRBJ1-2, with TRBD1 matching 8 bases. The CDR3 sequence is 18 residues long. J lost 3 bases, V lost 4 bases, and 16 bases had no gene match. Germline V gene sequence: CDR1 SGHVS, CDR2 FNYEAQ.

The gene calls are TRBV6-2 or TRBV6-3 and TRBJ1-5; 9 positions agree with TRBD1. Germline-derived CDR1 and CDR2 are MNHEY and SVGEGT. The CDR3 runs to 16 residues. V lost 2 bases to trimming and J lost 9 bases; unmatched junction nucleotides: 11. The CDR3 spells CASSYPTWDRVGPQHF. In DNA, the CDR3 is TGTGCCAGCAGTTACCCTACTTGGGACAGGGTAGGGCCCCAGCATTTT.

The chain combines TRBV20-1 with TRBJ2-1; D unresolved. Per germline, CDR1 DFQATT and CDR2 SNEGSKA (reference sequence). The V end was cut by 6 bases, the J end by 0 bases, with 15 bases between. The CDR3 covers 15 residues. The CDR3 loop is CSARHEASSYNEQFF. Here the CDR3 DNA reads TGCAGTGCAAGACACGAGGCGAGCTCCTACAATGAGCAGTTCTTC.

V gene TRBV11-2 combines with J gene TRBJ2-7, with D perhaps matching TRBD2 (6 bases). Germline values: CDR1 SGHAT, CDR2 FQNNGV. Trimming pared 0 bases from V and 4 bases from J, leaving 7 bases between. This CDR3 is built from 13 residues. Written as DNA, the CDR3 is TGTGCCAGCAGCTTAGATCGGGGGTACGAGCAGTACTTC. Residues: CASSLDRGYEQYF.